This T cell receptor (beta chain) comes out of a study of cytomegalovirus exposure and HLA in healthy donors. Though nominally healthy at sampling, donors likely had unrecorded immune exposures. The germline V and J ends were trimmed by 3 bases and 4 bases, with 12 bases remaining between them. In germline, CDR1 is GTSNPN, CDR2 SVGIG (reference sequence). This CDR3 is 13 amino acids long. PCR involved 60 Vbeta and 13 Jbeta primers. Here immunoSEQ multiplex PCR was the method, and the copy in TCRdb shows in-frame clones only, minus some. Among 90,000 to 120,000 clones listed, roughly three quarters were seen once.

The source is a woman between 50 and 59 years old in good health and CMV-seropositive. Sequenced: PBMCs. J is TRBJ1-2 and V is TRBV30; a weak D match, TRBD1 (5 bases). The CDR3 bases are TGTGCCTGGAGGGAAGGGGCAGGCTATGGCTACACCTTC. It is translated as CAWREGAGYGYTF.